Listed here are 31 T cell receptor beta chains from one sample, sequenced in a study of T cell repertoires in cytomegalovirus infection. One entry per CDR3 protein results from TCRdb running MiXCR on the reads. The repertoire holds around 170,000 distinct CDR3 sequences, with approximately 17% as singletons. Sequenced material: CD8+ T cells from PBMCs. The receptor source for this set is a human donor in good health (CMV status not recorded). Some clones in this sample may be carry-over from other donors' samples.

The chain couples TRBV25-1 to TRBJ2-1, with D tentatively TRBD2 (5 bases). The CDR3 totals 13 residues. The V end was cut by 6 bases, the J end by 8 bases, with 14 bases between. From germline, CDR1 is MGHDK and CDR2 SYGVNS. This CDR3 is CASRSTQRDEQFF. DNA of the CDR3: TGTGCCAGCAGGTCGACCCAGAGGGATGAGCAGTTCTTC.

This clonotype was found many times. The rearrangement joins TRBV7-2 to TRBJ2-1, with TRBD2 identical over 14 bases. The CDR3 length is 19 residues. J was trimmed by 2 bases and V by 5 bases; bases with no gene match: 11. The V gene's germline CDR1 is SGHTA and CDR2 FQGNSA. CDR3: CASSPYPGTSGGPYNEQFF. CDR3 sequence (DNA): TGTGCCAGCAGCCCGTACCCCGGGACTAGCGGGGGACCCTACAATGAGCAGTTCTTC.

CDR3 in amino acids: CASSLFGTSGSYQETQYF. The CDR3 nucleotides are TGTGCCAGCAGCCTCTTCGGGACTAGCGGATCCTACCAAGAGACCCAGTACTTC. The chain has TRBV7-2 and TRBJ2-5; the match to TRBD2 covers 11 bases. V lost 5 bases, J lost 0 bases, and 11 bases stayed unmatched. From germline, CDR1 is SGHTA and CDR2 FQGNSA. CDR3 length: 18 amino acids.

The CDR3 sequence: CASSYDRLAEETQYF. In DNA, the CDR3 is TGTGCCAGCAGTTACGATCGACTAGCCGAAGAGACCCAGTACTTC. The chain carries TRBV6-2 or TRBV6-3 and TRBJ2-5, with TRBD2 matching over 7 bases. Germline CDR1 reads MNHEY; CDR2 reads SVGEGT. The CDR3 runs to 15 residues. The trim removed 2 bases at V and 3 bases at J, leaving 6 bases unmatched.

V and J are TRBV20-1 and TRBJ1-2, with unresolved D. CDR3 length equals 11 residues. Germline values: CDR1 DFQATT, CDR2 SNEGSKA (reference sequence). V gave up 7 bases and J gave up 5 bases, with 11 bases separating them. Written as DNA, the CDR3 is TGCAGTGGAAGGTACGGATATGGCTACACCTTC. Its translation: CSGRYGYGYTF.

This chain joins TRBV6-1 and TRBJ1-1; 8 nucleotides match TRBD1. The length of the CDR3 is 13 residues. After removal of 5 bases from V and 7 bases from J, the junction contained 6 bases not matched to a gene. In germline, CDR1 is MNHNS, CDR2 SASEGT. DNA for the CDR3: TGTGCCAGCAGTAATGGGGGGACAGGTGAAGCTTTCTTT. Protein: CASSNGGTGEAFF.

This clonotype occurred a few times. CDR3 residues: CSARGTSGLYEQYF. The CDR3 bases are TGCAGTGCTCGTGGGACTAGCGGTCTCTACGAGCAGTACTTC. The chain employs TRBV20-1 and TRBJ2-7; 11 positions match TRBD2. This CDR3 contains 14 residues. Trimming removed 5 bases from V and 3 bases from J; junction bases left unmatched: 6. Germline CDR1 reads DFQATT; CDR2 reads SNEGSKA (reference sequence).

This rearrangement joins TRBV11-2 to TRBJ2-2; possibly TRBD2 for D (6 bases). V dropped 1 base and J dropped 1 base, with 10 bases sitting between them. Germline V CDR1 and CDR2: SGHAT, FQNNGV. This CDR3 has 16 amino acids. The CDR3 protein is CASSLVYGGNTGELFF. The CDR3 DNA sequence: TGTGCCAGCAGCTTAGTCTACGGGGGGAACACCGGGGAGCTGTTTTTT.

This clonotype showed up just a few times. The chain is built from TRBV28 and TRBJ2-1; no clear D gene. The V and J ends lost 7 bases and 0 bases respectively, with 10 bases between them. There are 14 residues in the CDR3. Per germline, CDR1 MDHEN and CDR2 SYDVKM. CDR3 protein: CASIRTSSYNEQFF. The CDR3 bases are TGTGCCAGCATCCGAACAAGCTCCTACAATGAGCAGTTCTTC.

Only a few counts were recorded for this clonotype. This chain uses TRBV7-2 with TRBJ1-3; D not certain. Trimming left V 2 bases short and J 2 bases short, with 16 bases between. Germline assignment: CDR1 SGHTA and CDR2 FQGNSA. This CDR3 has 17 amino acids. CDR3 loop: CASSLSPRAGPGNTIYF. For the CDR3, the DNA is TGTGCCAGCAGCTTAAGCCCCCGGGCCGGACCTGGAAACACCATATATTTT.

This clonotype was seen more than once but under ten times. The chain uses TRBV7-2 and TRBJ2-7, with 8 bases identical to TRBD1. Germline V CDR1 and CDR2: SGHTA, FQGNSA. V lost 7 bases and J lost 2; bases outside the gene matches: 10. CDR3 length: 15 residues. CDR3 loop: CASTRGTGSTYEQYF. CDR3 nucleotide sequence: TGTGCCAGCACCCGAGGGACAGGCTCGACCTACGAGCAGTACTTC.

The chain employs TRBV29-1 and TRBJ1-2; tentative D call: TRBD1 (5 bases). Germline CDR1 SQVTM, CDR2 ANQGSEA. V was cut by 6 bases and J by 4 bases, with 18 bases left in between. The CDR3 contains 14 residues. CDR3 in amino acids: CSVDDSGERYGYTF. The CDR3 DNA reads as TGCAGCGTAGACGACAGCGGAGAACGCTATGGCTACACCTTC. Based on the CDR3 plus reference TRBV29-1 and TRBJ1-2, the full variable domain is SAVISQKPSRDICQRGTSLTIQCQVDSQVTMMFWYRQQPGQSLTLIATANQGSEATYESGFVIDKFPISRPNLTFSTLTVSNMSPEDSSIYLCSVDDSGERYGYTFGSGTRLTVV.

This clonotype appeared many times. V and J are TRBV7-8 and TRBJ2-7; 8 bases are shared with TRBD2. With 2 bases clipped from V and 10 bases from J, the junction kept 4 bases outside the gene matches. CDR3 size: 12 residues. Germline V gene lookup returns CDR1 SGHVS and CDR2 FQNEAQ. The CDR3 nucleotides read TGTGCCAGCAGCTTAAATCGGGAGGGCCAGTACTTC. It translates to CASSLNREGQYF.

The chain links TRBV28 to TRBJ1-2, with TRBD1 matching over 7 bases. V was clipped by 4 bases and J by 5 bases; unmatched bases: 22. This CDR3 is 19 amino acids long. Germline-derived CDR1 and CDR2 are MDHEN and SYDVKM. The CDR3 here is CASSSPDSRQGLDPYGYTF. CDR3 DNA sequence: TGTGCCAGCAGTTCCCCTGACTCCCGACAGGGCCTCGATCCTTATGGCTACACCTTC.

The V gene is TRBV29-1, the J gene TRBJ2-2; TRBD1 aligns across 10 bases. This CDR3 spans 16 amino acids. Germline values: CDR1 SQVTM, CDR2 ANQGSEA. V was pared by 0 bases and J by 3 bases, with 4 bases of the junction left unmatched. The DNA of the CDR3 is TGCAGCGTTGAAGAAGACAGGGGGCGAGACACCGGGGAGCTGTTTTTT. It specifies CSVEEDRGRDTGELFF.

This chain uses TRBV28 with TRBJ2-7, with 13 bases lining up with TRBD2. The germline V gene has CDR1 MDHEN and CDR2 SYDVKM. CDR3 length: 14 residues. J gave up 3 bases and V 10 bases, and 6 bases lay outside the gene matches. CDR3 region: CATAWTSGSYEQYF. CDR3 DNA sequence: TGTGCCACTGCTTGGACTAGCGGGAGCTACGAGCAGTACTTC.

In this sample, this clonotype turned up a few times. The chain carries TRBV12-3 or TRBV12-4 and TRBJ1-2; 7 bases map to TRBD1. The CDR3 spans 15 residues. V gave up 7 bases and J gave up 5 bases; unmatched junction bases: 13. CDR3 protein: CASTGTAKITYGYTF. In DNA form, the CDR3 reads TGTGCCAGCACCGGGACAGCTAAAATTACGTATGGCTACACCTTC.

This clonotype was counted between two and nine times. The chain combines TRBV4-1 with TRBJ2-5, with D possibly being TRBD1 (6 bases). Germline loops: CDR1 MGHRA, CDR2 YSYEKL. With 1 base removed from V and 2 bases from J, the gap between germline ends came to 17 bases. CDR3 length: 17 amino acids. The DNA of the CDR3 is TGCGCCAGCAGCCAAGTCCAAGGGAGCAGGGGTCAAGAGACCCAGTACTTC. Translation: CASSQVQGSRGQETQYF.

The CDR3 region is CASSLPTEQEAFF. For the CDR3, the DNA is TGTGCCAGCAGCTTGCCAACGGAGCAGGAAGCTTTCTTT. The rearrangement joins TRBV7-6 to TRBJ1-1, with D uncertain. V was cut by 3 bases and J by 8 bases, with 13 bases left in between. CDR3 size: 13 residues. Germline lookup yields CDR1 SGHVS and CDR2 FNYEAQ. Using reference TRBV7-6 and TRBJ1-1 for the parts outside the CDR3, the full variable domain is GAGVSQSPRYKVTKRGQDVALRCDPISGHVSLYWYRQALGQGPEFLTYFNYEAQQDKSGLPNDRFSAERPEGSISTLTIQRTEQRDSAMYRCASSLPTEQEAFFGQGTRLTVV.

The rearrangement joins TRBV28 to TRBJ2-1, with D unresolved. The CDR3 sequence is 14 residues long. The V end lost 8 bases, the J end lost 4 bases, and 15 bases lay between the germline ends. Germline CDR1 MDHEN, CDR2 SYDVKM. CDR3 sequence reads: CASAFVQGYNEQFF. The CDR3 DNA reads TGTGCCAGCGCATTCGTCCAAGGTTACAATGAGCAGTTCTTC.

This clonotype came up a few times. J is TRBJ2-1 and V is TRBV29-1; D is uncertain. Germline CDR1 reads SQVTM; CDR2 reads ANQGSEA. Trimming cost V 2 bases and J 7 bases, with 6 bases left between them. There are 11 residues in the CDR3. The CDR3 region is CSVERWNEQFF. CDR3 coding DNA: TGCAGCGTTGAACGTTGGAATGAGCAGTTCTTC.

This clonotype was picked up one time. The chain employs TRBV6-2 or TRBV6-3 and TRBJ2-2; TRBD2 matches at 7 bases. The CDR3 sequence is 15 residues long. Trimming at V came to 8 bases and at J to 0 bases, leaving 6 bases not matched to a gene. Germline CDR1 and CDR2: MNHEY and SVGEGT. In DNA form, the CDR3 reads TGTGCCAGCTCCCCGGGAGGTGCGAACACCGGGGAGCTGTTTTTT. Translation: CASSPGGANTGELFF.

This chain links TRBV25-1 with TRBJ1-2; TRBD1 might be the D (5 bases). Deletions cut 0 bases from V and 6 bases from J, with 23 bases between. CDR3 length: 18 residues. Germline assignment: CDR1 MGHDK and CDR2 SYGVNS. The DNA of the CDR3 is TGTGCCAGCAGTGAATATATAGGGGCCGCGCCGGGTCGCGATGGCTACACCTTC. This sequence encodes CASSEYIGAAPGRDGYTF.

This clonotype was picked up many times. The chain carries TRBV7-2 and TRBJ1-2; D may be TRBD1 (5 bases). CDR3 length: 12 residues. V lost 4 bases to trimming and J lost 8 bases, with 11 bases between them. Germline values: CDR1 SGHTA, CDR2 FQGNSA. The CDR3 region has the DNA TGTGCCAGCAGCTCCGACAGCTTCGGCTACACCTTC. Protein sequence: CASSSDSFGYTF.

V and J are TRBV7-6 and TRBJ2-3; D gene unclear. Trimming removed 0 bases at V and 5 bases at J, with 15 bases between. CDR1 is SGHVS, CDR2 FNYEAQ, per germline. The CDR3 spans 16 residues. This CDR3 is CASSLASLLKGDTQYF. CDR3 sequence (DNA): TGTGCCAGCAGCTTAGCGTCTCTACTTAAAGGAGATACGCAGTATTTT.

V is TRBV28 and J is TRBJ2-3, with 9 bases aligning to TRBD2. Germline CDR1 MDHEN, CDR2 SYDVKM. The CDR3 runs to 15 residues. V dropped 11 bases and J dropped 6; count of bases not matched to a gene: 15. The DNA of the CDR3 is TGTGCCCTTTCCCCGGGACTAGCCAGGGGGGATACGCAGTATTTT. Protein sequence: CALSPGLARGDTQYF.

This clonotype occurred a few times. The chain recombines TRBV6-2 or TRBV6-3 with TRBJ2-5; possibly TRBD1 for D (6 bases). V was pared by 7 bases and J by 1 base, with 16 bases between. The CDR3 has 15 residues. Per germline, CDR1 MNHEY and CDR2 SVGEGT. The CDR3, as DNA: TGTGCCAGCAATCCTCCAAGGGGGTCCCAAGAGACCCAGTACTTC. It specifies CASNPPRGSQETQYF.

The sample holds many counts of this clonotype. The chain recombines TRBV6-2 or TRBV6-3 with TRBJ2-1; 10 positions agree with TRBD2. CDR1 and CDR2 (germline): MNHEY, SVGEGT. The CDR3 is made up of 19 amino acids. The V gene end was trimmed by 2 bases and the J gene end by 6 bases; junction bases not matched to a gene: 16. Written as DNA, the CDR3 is TGTGCCAGCAGTTACATGGTGTTAAGGGCGACTAGCGGGCGCAATGAGCAGTTCTTC. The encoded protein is CASSYMVLRATSGRNEQFF.

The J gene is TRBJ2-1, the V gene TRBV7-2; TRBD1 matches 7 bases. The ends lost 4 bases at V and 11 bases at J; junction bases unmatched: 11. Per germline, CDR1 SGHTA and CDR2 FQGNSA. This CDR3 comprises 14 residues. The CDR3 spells CASSSVPGQWQQFF. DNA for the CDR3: TGTGCCAGCAGCTCAGTCCCGGGACAGTGGCAGCAGTTCTTC.

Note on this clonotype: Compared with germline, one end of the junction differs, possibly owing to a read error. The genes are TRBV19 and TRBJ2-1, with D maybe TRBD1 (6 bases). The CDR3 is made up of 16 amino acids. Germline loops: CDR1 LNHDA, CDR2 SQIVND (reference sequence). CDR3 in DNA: TGTGCCAGTAGTATCCGACAGGCCCGGCTCTACAGTGAGCAGTTCTTC. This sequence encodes CASSIRQARLYSEQFF.

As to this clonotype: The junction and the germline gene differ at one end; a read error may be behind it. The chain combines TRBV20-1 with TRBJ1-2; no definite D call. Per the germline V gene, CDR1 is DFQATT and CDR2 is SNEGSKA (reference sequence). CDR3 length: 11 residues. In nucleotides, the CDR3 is TGCAGTGCTAGAGAACCAGACACCGGGTACTTC. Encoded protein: CSAREPDTGYF.